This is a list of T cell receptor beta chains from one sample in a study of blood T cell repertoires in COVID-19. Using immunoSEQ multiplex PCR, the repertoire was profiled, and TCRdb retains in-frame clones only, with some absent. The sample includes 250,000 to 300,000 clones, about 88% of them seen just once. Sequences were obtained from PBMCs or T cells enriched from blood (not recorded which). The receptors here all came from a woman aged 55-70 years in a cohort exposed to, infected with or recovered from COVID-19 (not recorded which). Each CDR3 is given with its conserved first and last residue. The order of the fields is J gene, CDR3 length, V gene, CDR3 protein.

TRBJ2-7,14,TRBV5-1,CASSPSGITYEQYF
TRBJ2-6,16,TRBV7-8,CASSFRQGSGANVLTF
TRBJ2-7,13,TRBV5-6,CASSFLDTYEQYF
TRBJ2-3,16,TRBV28,CASSFIGQAATDTQYF
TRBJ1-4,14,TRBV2,CATRDRVGSEKLFF
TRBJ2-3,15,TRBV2,CAITRWSEFPDTQYF
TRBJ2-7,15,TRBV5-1,CASSLGGHSTYEQYF
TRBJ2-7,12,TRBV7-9,CASSRTSDEQYF
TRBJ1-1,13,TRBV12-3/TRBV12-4,CASSLVGNTEAFF
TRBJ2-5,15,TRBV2,CASSEGGVLGETQYF
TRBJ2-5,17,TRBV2,CASSGTSGTSGRTTQYF
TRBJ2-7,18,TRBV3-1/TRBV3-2,CASSQDFRTSGKVYEQYF
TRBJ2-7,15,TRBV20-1,CSASVAGTGTYEQYF
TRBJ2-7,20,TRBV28,CASSLGLAGAWGVENYEQYF
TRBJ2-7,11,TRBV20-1,CSAQESYEQYF
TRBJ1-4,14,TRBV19,CASSINRGSEKLFF
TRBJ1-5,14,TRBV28,CASSLGVQGQPQHF
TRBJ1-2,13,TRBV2,CASRTGDNYGYTF
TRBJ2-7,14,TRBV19,CASSVTSGKGEQYF
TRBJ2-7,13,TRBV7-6,CASSIGSFYEQYF
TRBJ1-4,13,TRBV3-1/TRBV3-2,CASSQLSNEKLFF
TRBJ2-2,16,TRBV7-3,CASSFNGRGGTGELFF
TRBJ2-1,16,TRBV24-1,CATSSLLAGGYNEQFF
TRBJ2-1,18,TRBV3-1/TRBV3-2,CASSPTIGTSGSGNEQFF
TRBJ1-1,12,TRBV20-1,CSASGQGAWAFF
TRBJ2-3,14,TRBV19,CASSISGGADTQYF
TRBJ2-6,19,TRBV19,CASSMRKSIAGSGANVLTF
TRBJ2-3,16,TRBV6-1,CASSGVAGASTDTQYF
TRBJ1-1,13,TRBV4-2,CASSQYKNTEAFF
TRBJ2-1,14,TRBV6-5,CASRPSGRAVQQFF
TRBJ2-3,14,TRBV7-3,CASSSDGNKDTQYF
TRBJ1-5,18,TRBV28,CASSLLSYRGRGNQPQHF
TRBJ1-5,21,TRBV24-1,CATSDFPLTGGETDSNQPQHF
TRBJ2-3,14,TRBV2,CASSDGQGGDTQYF
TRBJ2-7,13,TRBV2,CASRGGGTYEQYF
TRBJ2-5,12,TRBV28,CASSSYRETQYF
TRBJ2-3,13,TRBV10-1,CASSEGQGHTQYF
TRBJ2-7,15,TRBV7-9,CASSFIGGAIYEQYF
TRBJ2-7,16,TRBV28,CATSRPGQGPPYEQYF
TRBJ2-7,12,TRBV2,CATRVVAYEQYF
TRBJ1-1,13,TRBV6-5,CASCWGENTEAFF
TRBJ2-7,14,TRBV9,CASSVGGLSYEQYF
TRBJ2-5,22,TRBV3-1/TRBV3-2,CASSQEFIIGGYQRGAQETQYF
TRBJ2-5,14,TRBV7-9,CASSLSGLQETQYF
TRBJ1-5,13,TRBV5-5,CASSGQGSQPQHF
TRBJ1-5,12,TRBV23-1,CASSHEDQPQHF
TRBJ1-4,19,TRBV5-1,CASSLDPFSGGATNEKLFF
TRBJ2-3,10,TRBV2,CASSAGTQYF
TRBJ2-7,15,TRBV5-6,CASSPGTSGFYEQYF
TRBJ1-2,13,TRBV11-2,CASTAFAEYGYTF
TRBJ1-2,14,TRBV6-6,CASKEGATNYGYTF
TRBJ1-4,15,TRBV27,CASSASPGLNEKLFF